Listed here are 17 T cell receptor beta chains from one sample, sequenced in a study of neurological immune-mediated disorders. TCRdb called the 5' RACE reads again in MiXCR, with one record for every CDR3 protein. There are 20,000 to 30,000 distinct CDR3 sequences in the sample; 2% to 2.5% occur only once, and over 2% lies in the top ten. What was sequenced was PBMCs. Receptors originate from a woman between 45 and 65 years old with multiple sclerosis.

This clonotype was seen at least ten times. The rearrangement uses TRBV5-1 and TRBJ2-5, with 9 bases aligning to TRBD1. Losses at the gene ends were 5 bases for V and 2 bases for J; bases not matched to a gene: 7. Germline values: CDR1 SGHRS, CDR2 YFSETQ. The CDR3 contains 15 residues. The CDR3 reads CASSTDRGTQETQYF. CDR3 DNA: TGCGCCAGCAGTACGGACAGGGGCACTCAAGAGACCCAGTACTTC.

This clonotype was counted many times. The chain combines TRBV28 with TRBJ2-7; no definite D call. CDR1 and CDR2 from the germline V gene are MDHEN and SYDVKM. The CDR3 length is 12 residues. Deletions cut 2 bases from V and 4 bases from J, with 6 bases between. Here the CDR3 DNA reads TGTGCCAGCAGTTTACCAGGTTACGAGCAGTACTTC. It is translated as CASSLPGYEQYF.

In this sample, this clonotype turned up many times. The chain joins TRBV20-1 to TRBJ1-5, with D unclear. The CDR3 runs to 14 residues. Germline V gives CDR1 DFQATT, CDR2 SNEGSKA (reference sequence). With 6 bases removed from V and 4 bases from J, the gap between germline ends came to 16 bases. The CDR3: CSARPSGNNQPQHF. The CDR3 nucleotides read TGCAGTGCGCGTCCGTCGGGGAATAATCAGCCCCAGCATTTT.

This clonotype was recorded many times. The chain carries TRBV20-1 and TRBJ2-7; D not certain. Germline CDR1 is DFQATT and CDR2 is SNEGSKA (reference sequence). CDR3 length: 13 amino acids. V dropped 2 bases and J dropped 2 bases, with 10 bases sitting between them. The CDR3 region is CSARPTTAYEQYF. DNA of the CDR3: TGCAGTGCTAGACCGACAACCGCCTACGAGCAGTACTTC.

This clonotype was detected many times. V usage is TRBV9 and J usage is TRBJ1-2, with 8 bases aligning to TRBD1. This CDR3 is built from 14 residues. Per the germline V gene, CDR1 is SGDLS and CDR2 is YYNGEE. Trimming removed 4 bases from V and 2 bases from J; junction bases left unmatched: 4. In DNA, the CDR3 is TGTGCCAGCAGCACCCGGGACAGGAACTATGGCTACACCTTC. Translated, it gives CASSTRDRNYGYTF.

At least ten counts were recorded for this clonotype. This chain joins TRBV12-3 or TRBV12-4 and TRBJ2-1; 11 positions agree with TRBD2. V lost 5 bases, J lost 9 bases, and 3 bases stayed unmatched. This CDR3 contains 13 residues. CDR3 bases: TGTGCCAGCAGTAGACTAGCGGGAAGTGAGCAGTTCTTC. Residues: CASSRLAGSEQFF.

This clonotype was found many times. The genes are TRBV20-1 and TRBJ1-1; 10 positions match TRBD1. Germline V gene sequence: CDR1 DFQATT, CDR2 SNEGSKA (reference sequence). CDR3 size: 13 residues. The J segment lost 5 bases and the V segment lost 4 bases, leaving 4 bases of the junction unmatched. The CDR3 nucleotides are TGCAGTGCTACCGGGACAGGGGTGACTGAAGCTTTCTTT. This translates into CSATGTGVTEAFF.

This clonotype is medium-sized (0.01 to 0.1%) in the sample. The V gene is TRBV3-1, the J gene TRBJ1-2, with TRBD1 matching over 7 bases. This CDR3 has 13 residues. J lost 5 bases, V lost 8 bases, and 8 bases had no gene match. Germline CDR1 and CDR2: LGHDT and YNNKEL (reference sequence). The CDR3 nucleotides read TGTGCCAGCGGCTACTCGACAGGGTATGGCTACACCTTC. It specifies CASGYSTGYGYTF.

This clonotype has a count of ten or more. V and J are TRBV20-1 and TRBJ2-3, with D perhaps matching TRBD2 (5 bases). The CDR3 covers 14 residues. Trimming cost V 1 base and J 2 bases, with 10 bases left between them. The V gene's germline CDR1 is DFQATT and CDR2 SNEGSKA (reference sequence). The CDR3 region is CSARGGVFTDTQYF. As DNA, the CDR3 is TGCAGTGCTAGAGGGGGAGTTTTCACAGATACGCAGTATTTT.

This clonotype was detected ten times or more. The chain uses TRBV5-1 and TRBJ1-4; 8 positions agree with TRBD1. Looked up from germline, CDR1 is SGHRS and CDR2 is YFSETQ. The CDR3 runs 15 residues. The V segment lost 2 bases and the J segment 2 bases; nucleotides outside the gene matches: 2. The CDR3 bases are TGCGCCAGCAGCTTTGACAGGGGCACTAATGAAAAACTGTTTTTT. Translating gives CASSFDRGTNEKLFF.

By share, this clonotype ranks as medium-sized (0.01 to 0.1%). V and J are TRBV5-1 and TRBJ2-5; no clear D gene. CDR1 is SGHRS and CDR2 is YFSETQ in the germline V gene. CDR3 size: 13 residues. The V gene lost 0 bases and the J gene lost 2 bases, with 5 bases spanning the gap. CDR3 protein: CASSLGGQETQYF. The CDR3 nucleotides are TGCGCCAGCAGCTTGGGAGGTCAAGAGACCCAGTACTTC.

This clonotype was detected many times. V is TRBV4-2 and J is TRBJ2-7, with TRBD1 matching over 9 bases. This CDR3 spans 16 amino acids. CDR1 is LGHNA and CDR2 is YNFKEQ in the germline V gene. With 0 bases clipped from V and 6 bases from J, the junction kept 9 bases outside the gene matches. CDR3 residues: CASSQDFPGQGVEQYF. The CDR3, as DNA: TGTGCCAGCAGCCAAGATTTCCCGGGACAGGGCGTCGAGCAGTACTTC.

This clonotype is medium-sized in the sample. The genes are TRBV21-1 and TRBJ2-2; the D call TRBD1 from the table was never checked on the DNA. TRBV21-1 is classified as a pseudogene. This CDR3 contains 17 residues. Here the CDR3 DNA reads TGTGCCAGCAGCAAACTAGGGGGGAGTGACAACACCGGGGAGCTGTTTTTT. Encoded protein: CASSKLGGSDNTGELFF.

This clonotype came up many times. The V gene is TRBV6-4, the J gene TRBJ2-2, with 10 bases matching TRBD1. Germline values: CDR1 MRHNA, CDR2 SNTAGT. The V and J ends lost 5 bases and 0 bases, in that order; junction bases with no gene match: 6. This CDR3 comprises 17 residues. CDR3 in amino acids: CASSRSGTGANTGELFF. Written as DNA, the CDR3 is TGTGCCAGCAGTAGGTCCGGGACAGGGGCGAACACCGGGGAGCTGTTTTTT.

As for this clonotype: Likely a read error: the CDR3 ends without its conserved phenylalanine or tryptophan. The chain links TRBV20-1 to TRBJ1-2; 7 bases fit TRBD1. Trimming at V came to 3 bases and at J to 8 bases, leaving 9 bases not matched to a gene. CDR3 size: 13 residues. Germline CDR1 reads DFQATT; CDR2 reads SNEGSKA (reference sequence). For the CDR3, the DNA is TGCAGTGCTAGTCAGGGGGTCGTCGGCGGCTACACCTAC. It codes for CSASQGVVGGYTY.

This clonotype appeared many times. The chain is built from TRBV20-1 and TRBJ1-1; 9 bases are a match to TRBD1. CDR1 DFQATT and CDR2 SNEGSKA come from the germline V gene (reference sequence). V shed 2 bases, J shed 1 base, and the junction held 8 bases outside the gene matches. This CDR3 comprises 16 residues. CDR3 amino acids: CSARPTGGQGNTEAFF. The CDR3 coding sequence is TGCAGTGCTAGACCTACAGGGGGCCAGGGGAACACTGAAGCTTTCTTT.

This clonotype was counted many times. The chain couples TRBV12-3 or TRBV12-4 to TRBJ2-1, with TRBD2 identical over 8 bases. V trimming: 7 bases; J trimming: 5 bases; junction bases outside the gene matches: 13. This CDR3 is 16 amino acids long. The CDR3 DNA sequence: TGTGCCAGCACCACGGTGGGGCGGGGGGACAACAATGAGCAGTTCTTC. It is translated as CASTTVGRGDNNEQFF.